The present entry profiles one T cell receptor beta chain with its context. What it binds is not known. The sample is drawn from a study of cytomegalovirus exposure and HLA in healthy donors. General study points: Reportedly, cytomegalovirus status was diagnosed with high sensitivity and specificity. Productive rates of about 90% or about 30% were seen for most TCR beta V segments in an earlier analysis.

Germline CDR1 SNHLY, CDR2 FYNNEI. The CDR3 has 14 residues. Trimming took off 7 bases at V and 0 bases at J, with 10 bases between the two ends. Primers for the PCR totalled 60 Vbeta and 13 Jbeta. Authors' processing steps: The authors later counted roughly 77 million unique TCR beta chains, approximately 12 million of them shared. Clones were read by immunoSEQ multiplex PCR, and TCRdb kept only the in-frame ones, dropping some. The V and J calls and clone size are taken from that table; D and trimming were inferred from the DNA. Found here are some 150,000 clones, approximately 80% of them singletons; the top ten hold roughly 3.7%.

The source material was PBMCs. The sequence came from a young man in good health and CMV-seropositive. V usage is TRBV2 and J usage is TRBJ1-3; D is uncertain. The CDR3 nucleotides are TGTGCCAGCATGTCGGTGATCTCTGGAAACACCATATATTTT. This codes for CASMSVISGNTIYF.